This TCR beta chain is from a study of shared clonotypes between healthy human individuals. Assay: immunoSEQ multiplex PCR; the TCRdb copy retains only in-frame clones and omits some. Of about 1.5 million clones detected, roughly 96% appear once; the ten largest clones hold about 1%. Looked up from germline, CDR1 is MGHDK and CDR2 is SYGVNS. The length of the CDR3 is 13 residues. Trimming removed 5 bases at V and 4 bases at J, with 9 bases between. The receptor was isolated from a man aged 25-40 years in good health. The rearrangement links TRBV25-1 to TRBJ2-1; D perhaps matches TRBD1 (5 bases). The sequenced sample consisted of naive CD4+ T cells sorted from blood. The subset is: CD45RA+ positively selected. DNA for the CDR3: TGTGCCAGCAGTCACAGACAGTACAATGAGCAGTTCTTC. This codes for CASSHRQYNEQFF.